The rows below give T cell receptor beta chains drawn from one sample of a study of blood T cell repertoires in COVID-19. TCRdb's table, derived via immunoSEQ multiplex PCR, lists solely in-frame clones and lacks some. The sample shows some 70,000 clones, more than 70% of them seen only once. The sample was peripheral blood. The source is a woman between 55 and 75 years old with acute or convalescent COVID-19. CDR3s include the opening cysteine and the closing phenylalanine or tryptophan. Clone size is not always given. Where it is, it says once, few, many or a class for expanded clones.

J gene: TRBJ2-2
V gene: TRBV5-5
clone size: -
CDR3 protein: CASSSDTYTGELFF

J gene: TRBJ2-1
V gene: TRBV19
clone size: -
CDR3 protein: CASSIGANEQFF

J gene: TRBJ2-1
V gene: TRBV25-1
clone size: once
CDR3 protein: CASSGSGVDEQFF

J gene: TRBJ2-3
V gene: TRBV7-2
clone size: once
CDR3 protein: CASSLARAGGAPYF

J gene: TRBJ2-1
V gene: TRBV30
clone size: -
CDR3 protein: CAWSVRTGGFNNEQFF

J gene: TRBJ1-2
V gene: TRBV18
clone size: -
CDR3 protein: CASSPQGYGYTF

J gene: TRBJ1-2
V gene: TRBV4-2
clone size: few
CDR3 protein: CASSHPGISYGYTF

J gene: TRBJ1-2
V gene: TRBV5-4
clone size: -
CDR3 protein: CASRPGGFSHGYTF

J gene: TRBJ1-2
V gene: TRBV5-1
clone size: -
CDR3 protein: CASSLDINYGYTF

J gene: TRBJ2-1
V gene: TRBV5-4
clone size: once
CDR3 protein: CASRPPGLAGGSSYNEQFF

J gene: TRBJ2-7
V gene: TRBV27
clone size: -
CDR3 protein: CASSFFAGSSYEQYF

J gene: TRBJ1-1
V gene: TRBV29-1
clone size: once
CDR3 protein: CSVEDRENTEAFF

J gene: TRBJ1-1
V gene: TRBV19
clone size: -
CDR3 protein: CASSKGRGGSRANTEAFF

J gene: TRBJ1-3
V gene: TRBV6-5
clone size: -
CDR3 protein: CASSNRGANTIYF

J gene: TRBJ1-1
V gene: TRBV27
clone size: -
CDR3 protein: CASSRQTNTEAFF

J gene: TRBJ2-2
V gene: TRBV2
clone size: -
CDR3 protein: CASSEQGHGELFF

J gene: TRBJ1-4
V gene: TRBV5-8
clone size: -
CDR3 protein: CASTPVPGQGREKLFF

J gene: TRBJ2-5
V gene: TRBV18
clone size: -
CDR3 protein: CASSPSHAGETQYF

J gene: TRBJ1-3
V gene: TRBV28
clone size: -
CDR3 protein: CASSLLLGTGGNTIYF

J gene: TRBJ2-3
V gene: TRBV7-2
clone size: -
CDR3 protein: CASSPSGGAGDTQYF

J gene: TRBJ2-1
V gene: TRBV4-2
clone size: few
CDR3 protein: CASSPRGKLAYNEQFF

J gene: TRBJ1-5
V gene: TRBV30
clone size: -
CDR3 protein: CAWSLPDYSNQPQHF

J gene: TRBJ2-2
V gene: TRBV7-2
clone size: -
CDR3 protein: CASSLQGLGTGELFF

J gene: TRBJ2-7
V gene: TRBV9
clone size: few
CDR3 protein: CASSVAGQGYEQYF

J gene: TRBJ1-2
V gene: TRBV5-1
clone size: -
CDR3 protein: CASSFRRTGVNYGYTF

J gene: TRBJ1-4
V gene: TRBV18
clone size: -
CDR3 protein: CASSPRGTGEKLFF

J gene: TRBJ2-7
V gene: TRBV30
clone size: -
CDR3 protein: CAWREQGTYEQYF

J gene: TRBJ2-2
V gene: TRBV9
clone size: few
CDR3 protein: CASSPRLAGGLVTGELFF

J gene: TRBJ1-1
V gene: TRBV7-9
clone size: once
CDR3 protein: CASSPAWGGDAEAFF

J gene: TRBJ1-1
V gene: TRBV19
clone size: -
CDR3 protein: CASSDSGQSPKEAFF

J gene: TRBJ1-2
V gene: TRBV27
clone size: few
CDR3 protein: CASSLSGSNYGYTF

J gene: TRBJ2-5
V gene: TRBV30
clone size: -
CDR3 protein: CAGTGGRETQYF

J gene: TRBJ1-2
V gene: TRBV7-2
clone size: -
CDR3 protein: CASSAGPGVYGYTF

J gene: TRBJ1-1
V gene: TRBV19
clone size: -
CDR3 protein: CASGDDRGAEAFF

J gene: TRBJ1-6
V gene: TRBV27
clone size: -
CDR3 protein: CASSFAGQNSPLHF

J gene: TRBJ2-7
V gene: TRBV5-4
clone size: -
CDR3 protein: CASSFGGGASYEQYF

J gene: TRBJ1-6
V gene: TRBV12-3/TRBV12-4
clone size: -
CDR3 protein: CASSRGQGSPLHF

J gene: TRBJ1-3
V gene: TRBV5-1
clone size: -
CDR3 protein: CASSQGQSSGNTIYF

J gene: TRBJ2-5
V gene: TRBV3-1/TRBV3-2
clone size: -
CDR3 protein: CASSSHPGETQYF

J gene: TRBJ2-7
V gene: TRBV6-2/TRBV6-3
clone size: -
CDR3 protein: CASSKILAALSYEQYF

J gene: TRBJ1-6
V gene: TRBV4-3
clone size: -
CDR3 protein: CASSRDRGFNSPLHF

J gene: TRBJ1-5
V gene: TRBV7-2
clone size: -
CDR3 protein: CASTAGGDRNQPQHF

J gene: TRBJ2-7
V gene: TRBV6-5
clone size: -
CDR3 protein: CASRTGTGPYEQYF

J gene: TRBJ1-1
V gene: TRBV10-3
clone size: -
CDR3 protein: CAIRATGADTEAFF

J gene: TRBJ1-1
V gene: TRBV7-9
clone size: many
CDR3 protein: CASSPPGQVGTEAFF

J gene: TRBJ1-5
V gene: TRBV6-5
clone size: -
CDR3 protein: CAAARAGRYQPQHF

J gene: TRBJ2-7
V gene: TRBV5-6
clone size: -
CDR3 protein: CASSIGQGLTYEQYF

J gene: TRBJ1-2
V gene: TRBV5-6
clone size: -
CDR3 protein: CASSWLQGDYTF

J gene: TRBJ2-3
V gene: TRBV4-2
clone size: few
CDR3 protein: CASSQRASGVFPTDTQYF

J gene: TRBJ2-5
V gene: TRBV7-2
clone size: -
CDR3 protein: CASSLSQGANQETQYF

J gene: TRBJ1-4
V gene: TRBV19
clone size: few
CDR3 protein: CASNYRLQDEKLFF

J gene: TRBJ2-1
V gene: TRBV7-8
clone size: -
CDR3 protein: CASSLEVGLGEQFF

J gene: TRBJ1-3
V gene: TRBV3-1/TRBV3-2
clone size: -
CDR3 protein: CASSQADRGNTIYF

J gene: TRBJ2-3
V gene: TRBV6-6
clone size: once
CDR3 protein: CASSYALEDTQYF

J gene: TRBJ1-1
V gene: TRBV19
clone size: -
CDR3 protein: CASSIVPGDTEAFF